This T cell receptor (beta chain) came from a study of blood T cell repertoires in COVID-19. The overall study: The origin of the acute and convalescent COVID-19 samples was the United States, Italy and Spain. T cells, B-cell-depleted T cells, or PBMCs provided the cDNA or gDNA that served as material.

The V gene lost 6 bases and the J gene lost 4 bases, with 16 bases spanning the gap. The CDR3 is 15 amino acids. CDR1 and CDR2 (germline): WNHNN, SYGVQD (reference sequence). Only in-frame clones appear in the TCRdb table, and some are missing; sequencing was by immunoSEQ multiplex PCR. This sample has 110,000 or so clones; approximately 80% occur once, and the top ten carry over 7%. The source is a human donor in a cohort sampled during active COVID-19. Sequenced sample: peripheral blood. The V gene is TRBV10-1, the J gene TRBJ1-5; D might be TRBD1 (6 bases). For the CDR3, the DNA is TGCGCCAGCAGCTTGCAGGGGAAACAAAATCAGCCCCAGCATTTT. Translating gives CASSLQGKQNQPQHF.